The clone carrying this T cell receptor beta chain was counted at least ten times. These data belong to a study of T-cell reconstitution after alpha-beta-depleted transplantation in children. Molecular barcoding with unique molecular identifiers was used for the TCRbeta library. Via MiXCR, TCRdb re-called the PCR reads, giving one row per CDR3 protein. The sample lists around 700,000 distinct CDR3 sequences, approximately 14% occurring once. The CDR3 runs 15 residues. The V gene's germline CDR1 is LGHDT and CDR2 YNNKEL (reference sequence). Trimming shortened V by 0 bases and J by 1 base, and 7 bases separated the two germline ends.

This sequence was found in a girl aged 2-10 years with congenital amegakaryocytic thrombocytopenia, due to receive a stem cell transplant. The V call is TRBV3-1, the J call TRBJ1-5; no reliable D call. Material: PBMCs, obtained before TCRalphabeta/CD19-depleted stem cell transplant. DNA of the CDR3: TGTGCCAGCAGCCAAGATATTGACAGCAATCAGCCCCAGCATTTT. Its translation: CASSQDIDSNQPQHF.